This T cell receptor beta chain comes out of a study of human T cells and chemical hapten exposure. As for the study in general: The sensitizing agent was 2% DPC, placed on roughly 2 cm by roughly 2 cm of upper inner arm skin.

The table lists this clonotype with a few counts. Its antigen remains unidentified. The CDR3 contains 14 residues. Germline V CDR1 and CDR2: DFQATT, SNEGSKA (reference sequence). V lost 0 bases to trimming and J lost 5 bases; unmatched junction nucleotides: 4. Per the original data handling: Between roughly 20,000 and 690,600 TCRs appeared in each sample, and the median stood at about 100,000. TCRdb reanalysed the RACE reads using MiXCR and keeps one entry per CDR3 protein. TCRdb's processing, not the study's, gives the V and J calls here. In the table there are just over 350,000 distinct CDR3 sequences, just under 6.5% of which are singletons. Specified time point: patch test 2, 6 weeks after DPC sensitization. Stated treatment: therapeutic diphenylcyclopropenone sensitization with weekly scalp DPC. Study-wide results and caveats: Compared with pre-sensitization or healthy control sets, expanded TCRs clustered more.

The rearrangement links TRBV20-1 to TRBJ1-2, with TRBD1 matching over 9 bases. This material consisted of whole blood, taken in connection with sensitization to the hapten diphenylcyclopropenone (DPC). This TCR derives from a woman under 30 with alopecia areata. Some clones in this sample may be carry-over from other donors' samples. This CDR3 is CSARDTGGNYGYTF. In nucleotides, the CDR3 is TGCAGTGCTAGAGACACAGGGGGCAATTATGGCTACACCTTC.